Below, 31 T cell receptor beta chains from the same sample are listed, as sequenced in a study of cytomegalovirus exposure and HLA in healthy donors. Assay: immunoSEQ multiplex PCR; the TCRdb copy retains only in-frame clones and omits some. The table records 100,000 to 150,000 clones, over 85% of them present only once. Sequenced material: PBMCs. The receptors originated from a man younger than 45 in good health and CMV-seronegative.

The chain combines TRBV6-1 with TRBJ2-3; D is possibly TRBD1 (6 bases). CDR1 is MNHNS, CDR2 SASEGT, per germline. This CDR3 contains 13 residues. V was clipped by 7 bases and J by 4 bases, with 12 bases between them. For the CDR3, the DNA is TGTGCCAGCATTCTACAGGGTGCAGATACGCAGTATTTT. Its translation: CASILQGADTQYF.

The chain joins TRBV7-3 to TRBJ2-2; D gene uncertain. This CDR3 has 13 amino acids. With 2 bases removed from V and 2 bases from J, the gap between germline ends came to 3 bases. From germline, CDR1 is SGHTA and CDR2 FQGTGA. The CDR3 DNA reads as TGTGCCAGCAGCTTACATAACACCGGGGAGCTGTTTTTT. This gives the protein CASSLHNTGELFF.

This chain uses TRBV5-1 with TRBJ1-1; the D is unclear. Trimming removed 0 bases at V and 2 bases at J, with 5 bases between. Germline V gene data show CDR1 as SGHRS and CDR2 as YFSETQ. This CDR3 has 13 residues. CDR3 sequence reads: CASSLVRNTEAFF. The CDR3 nucleotides are TGCGCCAGCAGCTTGGTTAGAAACACTGAAGCTTTCTTT.

Notes on this clone: Different DNA sequences within this sample yield the same CDR3. The rearrangement joins TRBV27 to TRBJ2-7, with TRBD1 identical over 9 bases. V gave up 3 bases and J gave up 1 base; unmatched junction bases: 1. The germline V gene encodes CDR1 MNHEY and CDR2 SMNVEV (reference sequence). CDR3 size: 14 residues. CDR3 sequence reads: CASSLGQGSYEQYF. In nucleotides, the CDR3 is TGTGCCAGCAGTTTGGGACAGGGTTCCTACGAGCAGTACTTC.

About this clone itself: Mismatch with germline at one junction end may stem from a read error. The chain is built from TRBV7-9 and TRBJ1-1; D uncertain. The CDR3 is 8 residues long. The germline V gene has CDR1 SEHNR and CDR2 FQNEAQ (reference sequence). CDR3 loop: CASSFPGF. The DNA of the CDR3 is TGTGCCAGCAGCTTCCCGGGCTTT.

This sequence joins TRBV6-1 and TRBJ1-3; D unclear. With 8 bases removed from V and 4 bases from J, the gap between germline ends came to 12 bases. The CDR3 extends over 13 amino acids. Per germline, CDR1 MNHNS and CDR2 SASEGT. This CDR3 reads CASSNGAGNTIYF. Written as DNA, the CDR3 is TGTGCCAGCTCTAACGGTGCGGGAAACACCATATATTTT.

There are a few counts of this clone. The chain is built from TRBV7-2 and TRBJ2-7; 7 bases line up with TRBD1. Germline V lookup: CDR1 SGHTA, CDR2 FQGNSA. The junction had 8 bases not matched to a gene; V was cut back by 5 bases and J by 1 base. The CDR3 is 15 residues long. As DNA, the CDR3 is TGTGCCAGCAGCCAGGGGGACATCCGATCCTACGAGCAGTACTTC. Protein sequence: CASSQGDIRSYEQYF.

V and J are TRBV5-4 and TRBJ2-2; D is possibly TRBD2 (6 bases). Trimming removed 4 bases at V and 6 bases at J, with 19 bases between. CDR3 length: 16 amino acids. The germline V gene has CDR1 SGHNT and CDR2 YYREEE (reference sequence). The CDR3: CASSLGGLLKPGELFF. The CDR3 bases are TGTGCCAGCAGCCTTGGGGGACTCCTGAAACCCGGGGAGCTGTTTTTT.

J is TRBJ2-3 and V is TRBV10-1; 11 bases line up with TRBD2. The germline V gene encodes CDR1 WNHNN and CDR2 SYGVQD (reference sequence). The CDR3 has 18 residues. V trimming: 4 bases; J trimming: 4 bases; junction bases outside the gene matches: 13. The CDR3: CASSGSLAGGRRADTQYF. CDR3 DNA: TGCGCCAGCAGTGGAAGTCTAGCGGGGGGTAGGCGGGCAGATACGCAGTATTTT.

This chain connects TRBV7-6 to TRBJ1-4; D is uncertain. This CDR3 is built from 14 residues. Germline-derived CDR1 and CDR2 are SGHVS and FNYEAQ. The V gene lost 0 bases and the J gene lost 7 bases, with 9 bases spanning the gap. CDR3 in amino acids: CASSLAAGAEKLFF. The CDR3 region has the DNA TGTGCCAGCAGCTTAGCGGCTGGTGCTGAAAAACTGTTTTTT.

The V and J genes are TRBV10-3 and TRBJ2-1, with TRBD1 as a possible D gene (5 bases). The V gene lost 2 bases and the J gene lost 15 bases, with 14 bases spanning the gap. Germline CDR1 reads ENHRY; CDR2 reads SYGVKD. CDR3 size: 12 residues. Here the CDR3 reads CAISEVFSQGFF. CDR3 DNA sequence: TGTGCCATCAGTGAGGTGTTTAGTCAGGGGTTCTTC.

The J gene is TRBJ2-1, the V gene TRBV4-1; D is undetermined. V was trimmed by 0 bases and J by 6 bases, leaving 15 bases between them. Per germline, CDR1 MGHRA and CDR2 YSYEKL. The CDR3 is 16 residues long. The CDR3: CASSQEIERPFNEQFF. For the CDR3, the DNA is TGCGCCAGCAGCCAAGAGATAGAGCGCCCCTTCAATGAGCAGTTCTTC.

This sequence joins TRBV27 and TRBJ2-2; TRBD2 matches 13 bases. The CDR3 covers 17 residues. CDR1 and CDR2 (germline): MNHEY, SMNVEV (reference sequence). V trimming: 2 bases; J trimming: 5 bases; junction bases outside the gene matches: 5. In DNA form, the CDR3 reads TGTGCCAGCAGTTTAACTAGCGGGGGGGCCTGGACCGGGGAGCTGTTTTTT. This translates into CASSLTSGGAWTGELFF.

This sequence joins TRBV29-1 and TRBJ1-6; 9 nucleotides align to TRBD1. Looked up from germline, CDR1 is SQVTM and CDR2 is ANQGSEA. The junction had 6 bases not matched to a gene; V was cut back by 7 bases and J by 8 bases. The CDR3 is made up of 13 amino acids. CDR3 in DNA: TGCAGCGCTAGGGACAGGGCTGATTCACCCCTCCACTTT. It codes for CSARDRADSPLHF. Drawing the rest from reference TRBV29-1 and TRBJ1-6, the complete variable domain is SAVISQKPSRDICQRGTSLTIQCQVDSQVTMMFWYRQQPGQSLTLIATANQGSEATYESGFVIDKFPISRPNLTFSTLTVSNMSPEDSSIYLCSARDRADSPLHFGNGTRLTVT.

The CDR3 DNA sequence: TGCGCCAGCAGCCCACGTTCAGGGGTAGGCTACGAGCAGTACTTC. Its translation is CASSPRSGVGYEQYF. The chain employs TRBV4-3 and TRBJ2-7, with D tentatively TRBD1 (6 bases). V lost 4 bases, J lost 3 bases, and 16 bases lay in between. Germline V lookup: CDR1 LGHNA, CDR2 YSLEER. The CDR3 loop spans 15 amino acids.

The chain carries TRBV19 and TRBJ1-1; no firm D call. Germline CDR1 reads LNHDA; CDR2 reads SQIVND (reference sequence). V lost 6 bases and J 3 bases, leaving 11 bases between the germline ends. The CDR3 runs to 13 residues. The chain's CDR3 is CASSTRMDTEAFF. Here the CDR3 DNA reads TGTGCCAGTAGCACCAGGATGGACACTGAAGCTTTCTTT.

This chain connects TRBV4-1 to TRBJ2-3, with TRBD2 as a possible D gene (5 bases). From germline, CDR1 is MGHRA and CDR2 YSYEKL. Deletions cut 4 bases from V and 0 bases from J, with 11 bases between. The CDR3 length is 15 residues. The chain's CDR3 is CASSRTAGSTDTQYF. CDR3 sequence (DNA): TGCGCCAGCAGCCGAACGGCGGGCAGCACAGATACGCAGTATTTT.

The chain is built from TRBV27 and TRBJ2-7, with TRBD1 identical over 7 bases. V was clipped by 2 bases and J by 3 bases; unmatched bases: 7. The germline gives CDR1 MNHEY, CDR2 SMNVEV (reference sequence). The CDR3 spans 15 residues. The CDR3 is CASSLGSRGIYEQYF. The CDR3 coding sequence is TGTGCCAGCAGTTTAGGCTCCAGGGGGATCTACGAGCAGTACTTC.

This clone was counted once. The chain links TRBV4-1 to TRBJ1-1, with unresolved D. CDR3 size: 14 residues. Trimming left V 3 bases short and J 0 bases short, with 8 bases between. Germline CDR1 reads MGHRA; CDR2 reads YSYEKL. In nucleotides, the CDR3 is TGCGCCAGCAGCCACCAGTCCATGAACACTGAAGCTTTCTTT. This sequence encodes CASSHQSMNTEAFF.

This rearrangement joins TRBV7-8 to TRBJ2-5; 10 bases agree with TRBD2. The CDR3 runs to 17 residues. Germline CDR1 and CDR2: SGHVS and FQNEAQ. The trim removed 0 bases at V and 5 bases at J, leaving 9 bases unmatched. CDR3 sequence: CASSLALSSGGRETQYF. DNA for the CDR3: TGTGCCAGCAGCTTAGCGCTGTCTAGCGGGGGCAGGGAGACCCAGTACTTC.

Details on this clone: One junction end disagrees with the germline gene, perhaps due to a read error. The chain couples TRBV23-1 to TRBJ1-2; 11 nucleotides align to TRBD1. TRBV23-1 is annotated as an ORF whose role is uncertain. This CDR3 region has 13 residues. CDR3 DNA: TGCGCCAGCAGTCATAGGACAGGGGGCGCGGCCATATTC. This codes for CASSHRTGGAAIF.

The chain is built from TRBV14 and TRBJ2-3, with D possibly TRBD1 on 5 matching bases. Trimming stripped 4 bases from V and 4 bases from J, with 12 bases between. CDR1 is SGHDN, CDR2 FVKESK, per germline. CDR3 length equals 14 residues. In nucleotides, the CDR3 is TGTGCCAGCAGCCGGGGCCTCCCCCCAGATACGCAGTATTTT. This gives the protein CASSRGLPPDTQYF.

In this sample, this clone turned up a few times. The rearrangement links TRBV5-6 to TRBJ1-2; 9 bases map to TRBD1. The CDR3 contains 15 residues. Germline CDR1 is SGHDT and CDR2 is YYEEEE. The V and J ends lost 4 bases and 5 bases, in that order; junction bases with no gene match: 9. CDR3 residues: CASSPAGTGPYGYTF. In DNA, the CDR3 is TGTGCCAGCAGCCCCGCCGGGACAGGGCCTTATGGCTACACCTTC. Based on the CDR3 plus reference TRBV5-6 and TRBJ1-2, the full variable domain is DAGVTQSPTHLIKTRGQQVTLRCSPKSGHDTVSWYQQALGQGPQFIFQYYEEEERQRGNFPDRFSGHQFPNYSSELNVNALLLGDSALYLCASSPAGTGPYGYTFGSGTRLTVV.

This clone was recorded once. The gene calls are TRBV5-1 and TRBJ1-2, with no clear D. This CDR3 spans 14 amino acids. The germline V gene has CDR1 SGHRS and CDR2 YFSETQ. The germline V and J ends were trimmed by 3 bases and 6 bases, with 15 bases remaining between them. Written as DNA, the CDR3 is TGCGCCAGCAGCTCGGAGGGTTACAAGGATGGCTACACCTTC. This sequence encodes CASSSEGYKDGYTF.

This clone was seen once. This chain joins TRBV18 and TRBJ2-3; TRBD1 matches 7 bases. Germline CDR1 is KGHSH and CDR2 is LQKENI. Trimming took 8 bases from V and 1 from J; bases not matched to a gene: 3. This CDR3 is built from 13 residues. Here the CDR3 DNA reads TGTGCCAGCGCAGGACAGGGCACAGATACGCAGTATTTT. Translating it yields CASAGQGTDTQYF.

Turning to this clone: Other DNA variants within this sample encode the same CDR3. This chain joins TRBV5-1 and TRBJ1-1; weak D call: TRBD1 (5 bases). There are 14 residues in the CDR3. The germline CDR1 and CDR2 sequences are SGHRS and YFSETQ. V lost 0 bases and J lost 1, with 7 bases in between. The CDR3 DNA reads as TGCGCCAGCAGCTTGGTGGGGGGGAACACTGAAGCTTTCTTT. Translation: CASSLVGGNTEAFF.

The gene calls are TRBV29-1 and TRBJ2-1; D not certain. CDR1 is SQVTM and CDR2 is ANQGSEA in the germline V gene. Trimming cost V 7 bases and J 2 bases, with 3 bases left between them. The CDR3 has 10 amino acids. The CDR3 region is CSATYNEQFF. The CDR3, as DNA: TGCAGCGCAACCTACAATGAGCAGTTCTTC.

This sequence joins TRBV6-1 and TRBJ2-7; 8 nucleotides agree with TRBD1. The CDR3 has 15 amino acids. Trimming took 7 bases from V and 2 from J; bases not matched to a gene: 10. From germline, CDR1 is MNHNS and CDR2 SASEGT. The CDR3 loop is CASKYLRQGTYEQYF. The CDR3 bases are TGTGCCAGCAAATACCTTCGACAGGGGACCTACGAGCAGTACTTC.

The V gene is TRBV13, the J gene TRBJ2-3, with 9 bases matching TRBD2. This CDR3 is 17 amino acids long. The trim removed 5 bases at V and 1 base at J, leaving 10 bases unmatched. Germline-derived CDR1 and CDR2 are PRHDT and FYEKMQ (reference sequence). The CDR3 DNA sequence: TGTGCCAGCAGCCGAGTAACTAGCGGGCCTGGCACAGATACGCAGTATTTT. This encodes CASSRVTSGPGTDTQYF.

The chain has TRBV28 and TRBJ1-5; D remains unclear. Between the trimmed V and J ends, which lost 5 bases and 6 bases, there was a span of 14 bases. Germline V lookup: CDR1 MDHEN, CDR2 SYDVKM. The CDR3 consists of 14 residues. For the CDR3, the DNA is TGTGCCAGCAGTCTCGGAGCCGGGAGTCAGCCCCAGCATTTT. Translated: CASSLGAGSQPQHF.

This chain connects TRBV6-5 to TRBJ1-4, with TRBD1 matching 8 bases. Germline CDR1 MNHEY, CDR2 SVGAGI. The V and J ends lost 1 base and 3 bases, in that order; junction bases with no gene match: 1. The length of the CDR3 is 15 residues. The CDR3 region is CASSYLGQANEKLFF. DNA for the CDR3: TGTGCCAGCAGTTACTTGGGACAGGCTAATGAAAAACTGTTTTTT.